This is a list of T cell receptor beta chains from one sample in a study of CD8+CD57+ T cells in acquired aplastic anemia. MiXCR was run by TCRdb on the reads, yielding one entry per CDR3 protein. The sample contains 120,000 or so distinct CDR3 sequences, less than 50% of which appear only once. The sample comprised sorted CD4+, CD8+, or CD8+CD57+ T cells (not recorded which) from PBMCs. These TCRs come from a human donor with aplastic anemia. The CDR3 runs from the conserved cysteine through the conserved F or W.

V gene	J gene	CDR3 protein
TRBV5-1	TRBJ2-1	CASSDRPDGNEQFF
TRBV7-9	TRBJ1-1	CASSLEGSTEAFF
TRBV29-1	TRBJ2-3	CSVDGSGGGVTDTQYF
TRBV10-3	TRBJ1-2	CAISDQIGTGPQYTF
TRBV20-1	TRBJ1-2	CSATTGQADYTF
TRBV29-1	TRBJ1-5	CSAGQGGNQPQHF
TRBV28	TRBJ2-4	CASSLEQLTNIQYF
TRBV7-2	TRBJ2-7	CACSLNPHEQYF
TRBV7-9	TRBJ1-4	CASSNYKGNEKLFF
TRBV9	TRBJ2-1	CASTVEGLAGREQVF
TRBV9	TRBJ1-3	CASSTYGTEAGNTIYF
TRBV7-2	TRBJ1-4	CASSVGLPGTGNEKLFF
TRBV5-1	TRBJ1-6	CASGLAWEGNSPLHF
TRBV25-1	TRBJ1-6	CASSDQTGANSPLHF
TRBV20-1	TRBJ1-5	CRINRGGGQPQHF
TRBV19	TRBJ2-3	CASSTPGRLTDTQYF